A selection of T cell receptor beta chains follows, all from one sample in a study of cytomegalovirus exposure and HLA in healthy donors. TCRdb keeps only in-frame clones here, not all; method: immunoSEQ multiplex PCR. Among about 120,000 clones, approximately 80% were seen once, and the ten largest hold 3.7%. The source material was PBMCs. These receptor sequences come from a human donor in good health. The CDR3 runs from the conserved cysteine through the conserved F or W. The order of the fields is clone size, J gene, D gene, V gene, CDR3 protein, CDR3 DNA. A D gene is named only where the DNA matches it firmly. Where a row states a size, it is once, few, many or the class of an expanded clone; other rows omit it.

size: NA; J: TRBJ2-5; D: NA; V: TRBV5-8; CDR3: CASSLRLENTKETQYF; DNA: TGTGCCAGCAGCCTACGGTTGGAGAACACGAAAGAGACCCAGTACTTC
size: NA; J: TRBJ2-3; D: TRBD2; V: TRBV5-1; CDR3: CASSFSGSSTDTQYF; DNA: TGCGCCAGCTCTTTTAGCGGGAGTAGCACAGATACGCAGTATTTT
size: NA; J: TRBJ2-5; D: TRBD1; V: TRBV5-1; CDR3: CASSYPRGRIEETQYF; DNA: TGCGCCAGCAGCTACCCCAGGGGGCGGATTGAAGAGACCCAGTACTTC
size: NA; J: TRBJ1-1; D: NA; V: TRBV28; CDR3: CASKRNTEAFF; DNA: TGTGCCAGCAAGAGGAACACTGAAGCTTTCTTT
size: NA; J: TRBJ2-7; D: TRBD2; V: TRBV5-1; CDR3: CASSVGTLSGRGNEQYF; DNA: TGCGCCAGCAGCGTAGGTACTCTGAGCGGGAGGGGGAACGAGCAGTACTTC
size: NA; J: TRBJ2-1; D: TRBD2; V: TRBV2; CDR3: CASSELLIAGPRSNEQFF; DNA: TGTGCCAGCAGTGAGCTATTAATAGCGGGACCGCGGTCAAATGAGCAGTTCTTC
size: NA; J: TRBJ2-1; D: TRBD2; V: TRBV5-1; CDR3: CASSLTSGTYNEQFF; DNA: TGCGCCAGCAGCTTGACTAGCGGGACGTACAATGAGCAGTTCTTC
size: NA; J: TRBJ1-1; D: NA; V: TRBV6-5; CDR3: CASNPTGPRTEAFF; DNA: TGTGCCAGCAACCCGACAGGCCCGAGGACTGAAGCTTTCTTT
size: NA; J: TRBJ1-4; D: NA; V: TRBV4-2; CDR3: CASRPQPATNEKLFF; DNA: TGTGCCAGCAGGCCTCAACCGGCAACTAATGAAAAACTGTTTTTT
size: NA; J: TRBJ2-2; D: TRBD2; V: TRBV5-6; CDR3: CASSLETRGGLAPPGELFF; DNA: TGTGCCAGCAGCTTGGAAACTAGGGGGGGACTAGCCCCACCCGGGGAGCTGTTTTTT
size: NA; J: TRBJ1-1; D: NA; V: TRBV20-1; CDR3: CSARRGSEAFF; DNA: TGCAGTGCTAGGCGCGGTTCTGAAGCTTTCTTT
size: NA; J: TRBJ2-1; D: NA; V: TRBV19; CDR3: CASSIVVTTSLHNEQFF; DNA: TGTGCCAGTAGTATAGTTGTTACGACTAGTCTTCATAATGAGCAGTTCTTC
size: NA; J: TRBJ2-1; D: TRBD2; V: TRBV19; CDR3: CASSLQTSGRAEQFF; DNA: TGTGCCAGTAGCCTGCAGACTAGCGGCCGTGCCGAGCAGTTCTTC
size: NA; J: TRBJ1-1; D: TRBD1; V: TRBV7-2; CDR3: CASSLVTGVMNTEAFF; DNA: TGTGCCAGCAGCTTAGTCACAGGGGTTATGAACACTGAAGCTTTCTTT
size: once; J: TRBJ2-6; D: TRBD2; V: TRBV5-1; CDR3: CASSRSGRPNSGANVLTF; DNA: TGCGCCAGCAGCAGAAGCGGGAGACCGAACTCTGGGGCCAACGTCCTGACTTTC
size: NA; J: TRBJ2-1; D: NA; V: TRBV10-1; CDR3: CASSEVAAYNEQFF; DNA: TGCGCCAGCAGTGAAGTAGCGGCCTACAATGAGCAGTTCTTC
size: NA; J: TRBJ1-1; D: TRBD1; V: TRBV18; CDR3: CASSPSGQVTEAFF; DNA: TGTGCCAGCTCACCATCTGGACAGGTGACTGAAGCTTTCTTT
size: NA; J: TRBJ2-1; D: TRBD2; V: TRBV6-1; CDR3: CASSGRGQGGLAGGNEQFF; DNA: TGTGCCAGCAGTGGCCGGGGACAGGGCGGGCTAGCGGGAGGGAATGAGCAGTTCTTC
size: NA; J: TRBJ2-3; D: TRBD2; V: TRBV28; CDR3: CASSLFSGRAGDTQYF; DNA: TGTGCCAGCAGTTTATTTAGCGGGAGGGCCGGAGATACGCAGTATTTT
size: NA; J: TRBJ2-7; D: NA; V: TRBV7-9; CDR3: CASSSQGRGVYEQYF; DNA: TGTGCCAGCAGCTCCCAGGGCAGGGGGGTTTACGAGCAGTACTTC
size: few; J: TRBJ2-3; D: TRBD2; V: TRBV19; CDR3: CASSSGRAADTQYF; DNA: TGTGCCAGTAGTAGCGGGAGGGCCGCAGATACGCAGTATTTT
size: NA; J: TRBJ1-5; D: NA; V: TRBV2; CDR3: CATRGFGVGGNQPQHF; DNA: TGTGCCACCCGAGGATTCGGTGTTGGCGGCAATCAGCCCCAGCATTTT
size: once; J: TRBJ1-5; D: TRBD1; V: TRBV19; CDR3: CASSVQGLIRNQPQHF; DNA: TGTGCCAGTAGCGTACAGGGGTTGATTCGCAATCAGCCCCAGCATTTT
size: NA; J: TRBJ1-6; D: NA; V: TRBV30; CDR3: CAWVQGPYNSPLHF; DNA: TGTGCCTGGGTACAGGGACCGTATAATTCACCCCTCCACTTT
size: NA; J: TRBJ1-1; D: NA; V: TRBV11-2; CDR3: CASSLRFRGEAFF; DNA: TGTGCCAGCAGCTTACGGTTCCGGGGTGAAGCTTTCTTT
size: NA; J: TRBJ1-4; D: NA; V: TRBV2; CDR3: CASSEAVRDISEKLFF; DNA: TGTGCCAGCAGTGAAGCGGTCCGGGACATTAGTGAAAAACTGTTTTTT
size: NA; J: TRBJ1-4; D: TRBD1; V: TRBV19; CDR3: CASSIGHRGGEKLFF; DNA: TGTGCCAGTAGTATAGGTCACAGGGGGGGAGAAAAACTGTTTTTT
size: once; J: TRBJ2-7; D: TRBD1; V: TRBV7-6; CDR3: CASSTTGGNEQYF; DNA: TGTGCCAGCAGCACTACAGGGGGCAACGAGCAGTACTTC
size: NA; J: TRBJ2-7; D: NA; V: TRBV7-9; CDR3: CASSLTNSYEQYF; DNA: TGTGCCAGCAGCTTAACGAACTCCTACGAGCAGTACTTC
size: once; J: TRBJ1-1; D: TRBD1; V: TRBV7-8; CDR3: CASSALGQIDSEAFF; DNA: TGTGCCAGCAGCGCCCTGGGACAGATAGATTCTGAAGCTTTCTTT
size: NA; J: TRBJ2-7; D: TRBD2; V: TRBV4-1; CDR3: CASSQDGLAGSYEQYF; DNA: TGCGCCAGCAGCCAAGACGGACTAGCGGGGTCCTACGAGCAGTACTTC
size: NA; J: TRBJ2-7; D: NA; V: TRBV6-6; CDR3: CASSRYQEQYF; DNA: TGTGCCAGCAGCCGTTATCAGGAGCAGTACTTC
size: NA; J: TRBJ1-6; D: NA; V: TRBV6-6; CDR3: CASNAGGSYNSPLHF; DNA: TGTGCCAGCAACGCCGGGGGCTCCTATAATTCACCCCTCCACTTT
size: NA; J: TRBJ1-6; D: NA; V: TRBV11-3; CDR3: CASSEGGTNSPLHF; DNA: TGTGCCAGCAGCGAGGGAGGGACGAATTCACCCCTCCACTTT
size: NA; J: TRBJ2-2; D: TRBD2; V: TRBV10-3; CDR3: CAASRGGNGTGELFF; DNA: TGTGCCGCCTCCCGGGGGGGGAATGGCACCGGGGAGCTGTTTTTT
size: NA; J: TRBJ2-1; D: TRBD2; V: TRBV5-1; CDR3: CASSFSGNNYNEQFF; DNA: TGCGCCAGCAGCTTTAGCGGGAACAACTACAATGAGCAGTTCTTC
size: NA; J: TRBJ2-1; D: TRBD1; V: TRBV10-3; CDR3: CAISVVTGGDEQFF; DNA: TGTGCCATCAGTGTCGTGACAGGGGGCGATGAGCAGTTCTTC
size: once; J: TRBJ1-2; D: NA; V: TRBV28; CDR3: CASSVGNGMGYTF; DNA: TGTGCCAGCAGTGTAGGGAACGGGATGGGCTACACCTTC
size: NA; J: TRBJ1-4; D: TRBD1; V: TRBV7-9; CDR3: CASSSLGQVNEKLFF; DNA: TGTGCCAGCAGCTCTCTAGGACAGGTGAATGAAAAACTGTTTTTT
size: NA; J: TRBJ2-1; D: NA; V: TRBV5-8; CDR3: CASSSPRRDPTMKQFF; DNA: TGTGCCAGCAGCTCACCTCGTCGGGATCCAACAATGAAGCAGTTCTTC
size: NA; J: TRBJ1-3; D: NA; V: TRBV28; CDR3: CASSSPGYSGNTIYF; DNA: TGTGCCAGCAGTTCCCCAGGGTACTCTGGAAACACCATATATTTT
size: NA; J: TRBJ2-2; D: NA; V: TRBV9; CDR3: CASSVGQGYTGELFF; DNA: TGTGCCAGCAGCGTAGGGCAGGGTTACACCGGGGAGCTGTTTTTT
size: NA; J: TRBJ2-3; D: TRBD2; V: TRBV5-8; CDR3: CASSLEGTSGDTQYF; DNA: TGTGCCAGCAGCTTGGAAGGGACTAGCGGGGATACGCAGTATTTT
size: few; J: TRBJ1-3; D: NA; V: TRBV19; CDR3: CASSITTEGFSGNTIYF; DNA: TGTGCCAGTAGTATCACGACAGAAGGGTTCTCTGGAAACACCATATATTTT
size: NA; J: TRBJ1-2; D: TRBD1; V: TRBV2; CDR3: CASSVNQGGYGYTF; DNA: TGTGCCAGCAGTGTAAACCAGGGGGGCTATGGCTACACCTTC
size: NA; J: TRBJ1-3; D: NA; V: TRBV6-1; CDR3: CASTLEGNTIYF; DNA: TGTGCCAGCACGCTTGAGGGAAACACCATATATTTT
size: few; J: TRBJ2-7; D: TRBD1; V: TRBV9; CDR3: CASSVGTPTGIYEQYF; DNA: TGTGCCAGCAGCGTAGGGACCCCGACAGGGATCTACGAGCAGTACTTC
size: NA; J: TRBJ2-7; D: NA; V: TRBV19; CDR3: CASSPQGSSSYEQYF; DNA: TGTGCCAGTAGTCCCCAGGGAAGTTCCTCCTACGAGCAGTACTTC
size: NA; J: TRBJ2-3; D: NA; V: TRBV6-5; CDR3: CASKAGSSTDTQYF; DNA: TGTGCCAGCAAAGCAGGTTCTAGCACAGATACGCAGTATTTT
size: NA; J: TRBJ1-6; D: TRBD1; V: TRBV27; CDR3: CASTQLAIDRGQSPLHF; DNA: TGTGCCAGCACCCAATTGGCGATAGACAGGGGGCAATCACCCCTCCACTTT
size: NA; J: TRBJ1-5; D: NA; V: TRBV6-6; CDR3: CASSYAQGNNQPQHF; DNA: TGTGCCAGCAGTTACGCTCAGGGGAACAATCAGCCCCAGCATTTT
size: NA; J: TRBJ1-3; D: NA; V: TRBV28; CDR3: CASLMGGGNTIYF; DNA: TGTGCCAGCTTAATGGGGGGTGGAAACACCATATATTTT
size: NA; J: TRBJ1-2; D: TRBD1; V: TRBV5-1; CDR3: CASSLTGTGREGGYTF; DNA: TGCGCCAGCAGCTTAACCGGGACAGGGAGAGAGGGTGGCTACACCTTC
size: NA; J: TRBJ1-2; D: NA; V: TRBV2; CDR3: CASSMSDTGIRGYTF; DNA: TGTGCCAGCAGTATGAGTGACACAGGTATACGTGGCTACACCTTC
size: NA; J: TRBJ2-1; D: TRBD1; V: TRBV5-1; CDR3: CASSYGQVRNEQFF; DNA: TGCGCCAGCAGCTACGGACAGGTGCGAAATGAGCAGTTCTTC